Below, 28 T cell receptor beta chains from the same sample are listed, as sequenced in a study of blood T cell repertoires in COVID-19. Profiled with immunoSEQ multiplex PCR; TCRdb holds only in-frame clones, not every one. The profile covers about 140,000 clones, with roughly 80% appearing a single time and 4.5% to 7% taken by the ten largest. The sequenced material came from PBMCs or T cells enriched from blood (not recorded which). The receptor source for this set is a man aged 40-49 years with acute COVID-19.

The sample holds one count of this clone. The chain carries TRBV28 and TRBJ1-1; D is undetermined. The CDR3 is 13 amino acids. V was pared by 7 bases and J by 7 bases, with 16 bases between. Germline CDR1 MDHEN, CDR2 SYDVKM. The chain's CDR3 is CASNLEAGYEAFF. The CDR3 DNA sequence: TGTGCCAGCAACCTGGAGGCGGGCTATGAAGCTTTCTTT.

The chain has TRBV28 and TRBJ2-7; perhaps TRBD2 as D (6 bases). The CDR3 runs 14 residues. The V end was cut by 6 bases, the J end by 2 bases, with 14 bases between. Germline-derived CDR1 and CDR2 are MDHEN and SYDVKM. CDR3: CASSQPRGPYEQYF. The CDR3 DNA is TGTGCCAGCAGCCAACCGCGGGGTCCCTACGAGCAGTACTTC.

The chain couples TRBV7-6 to TRBJ2-2; 10 nucleotides align to TRBD2. The V segment lost 5 bases and the J segment 4 bases; nucleotides outside the gene matches: 16. The CDR3 totals 19 residues. CDR1 is SGHVS and CDR2 is FNYEAQ in the germline V gene. CDR3 protein: CASSQATAGLAGATGELFF. The CDR3 bases are TGTGCCAGCAGCCAAGCAACGGCGGGCCTAGCGGGAGCCACCGGGGAGCTGTTTTTT.

The chain links TRBV30 to TRBJ2-7; 7 bases match TRBD2. Losses at the gene ends were 0 bases for V and 5 bases for J; bases not matched to a gene: 13. CDR3 length: 16 residues. Germline V gene data show CDR1 as GTSNPN and CDR2 as SVGIG (reference sequence). DNA for the CDR3: TGTGCCTGGAGTGTAGGAGGTCGGGGGGATTTGCACGAGCAGTACTTC. Its protein product is CAWSVGGRGDLHEQYF.

A few counts support this clone. The V call is TRBV28, the J call TRBJ1-1, with 7 bases fitting TRBD1. V shed 10 bases, J shed 3 bases, and the junction held 8 bases outside the gene matches. CDR3 length equals 13 residues. The germline V gene has CDR1 MDHEN and CDR2 SYDVKM. The CDR3 nucleotides are TGTGCCACGAGTGGCAGGGGGTACACTGAAGCTTTCTTT. Amino acids: CATSGRGYTEAFF.

The CDR3 nucleotides read TGTGCCAGCAGCCCCATCAAGGCGGGGGGCGAGGATAGCTACACCTTC. This translates into CASSPIKAGGEDSYTF. This chain links TRBV7-9 with TRBJ1-2; weak D call: TRBD1 (6 bases). Germline V lookup: CDR1 SEHNR, CDR2 FQNEAQ (reference sequence). CDR3 length equals 16 residues. The V and J ends lost 5 bases and 9 bases respectively, with 25 bases between them.

V usage is TRBV12-3 or TRBV12-4 and J usage is TRBJ1-2; TRBD1 is a possible D gene (6 bases). The CDR3 spans 12 residues. V lost 5 bases, J lost 4 bases, and 8 bases lay in between. This CDR3 is CASSGQSYGYTF. Here the CDR3 DNA reads TGTGCCAGCAGTGGACAGTCCTATGGCTACACCTTC.

This clone has only one observation. The rearrangement links TRBV28 to TRBJ2-2; 10 bases are shared with TRBD1. V gave up 5 bases and J gave up 4 bases; unmatched junction bases: 7. Germline CDR1 and CDR2: MDHEN and SYDVKM. The CDR3 has 16 residues. CDR3 region: CASSPRQGAATGELFF. In nucleotides, the CDR3 is TGTGCCAGCAGTCCCCGACAGGGGGCGGCCACCGGGGAGCTGTTTTTT.

This chain joins TRBV2 and TRBJ1-1; weak D call: TRBD1 (6 bases). From germline, CDR1 is SNHLY and CDR2 FYNNEI. This CDR3 is built from 15 residues. The V gene lost 3 bases and the J gene lost 3 bases, with 14 bases spanning the gap. The CDR3 protein is CASSDPGQPYTEAFF. The CDR3, as DNA: TGTGCCAGCAGTGACCCCGGACAGCCCTACACTGAAGCTTTCTTT. The variable domain in full, completed from reference TRBV2 and TRBJ1-1, reads EPEVTQTPSHQVTQMGQEVILRCVPISNHLYFYWYRQILGQKVEFLVSFYNNEISEKSEIFDDQFSVERPDGSNFTLKIRSTKLEDSAMYFCASSDPGQPYTEAFFGQGTRLTVV.

This clone was seen a handful of times. The chain carries TRBV25-1 and TRBJ2-7; 8 bases agree with TRBD1. Losses at the gene ends were 2 bases for V and 5 bases for J; bases not matched to a gene: 5. Germline CDR1 MGHDK, CDR2 SYGVNS. The CDR3 is made up of 14 amino acids. In DNA form, the CDR3 reads TGTGCCAGCAGTGAACTTACAGGGGGAGACGAGCAGTACTTC. Residues: CASSELTGGDEQYF.

This clone was counted only a few times. V gene TRBV7-2 combines with J gene TRBJ2-3, with 7 nucleotides matching TRBD2. The CDR3 is made up of 15 amino acids. The J segment lost 4 bases and the V segment lost 6 bases, leaving 10 bases of the junction unmatched. The germline gives CDR1 SGHTA, CDR2 FQGNSA. Here the CDR3 DNA reads TGTGCCAGCAGTGGGAGGGGAAGGGGCGCAGATACGCAGTATTTT. Protein: CASSGRGRGADTQYF.

This clone was seen a single time. The chain uses TRBV7-9 and TRBJ2-5, with D tentatively TRBD1 (6 bases). V lost 3 bases and J 4 bases, leaving 6 bases between the germline ends. Per germline, CDR1 SEHNR and CDR2 FQNEAQ (reference sequence). The CDR3 totals 12 residues. CDR3 sequence (DNA): TGTGCCAGCAGCTTCAGGGGAGAGACCCAGTACTTC. As protein: CASSFRGETQYF.

The CDR3 here is CASSRSRAPTNEKLFF. The DNA for the CDR3 is TGTGCCAGCAGCCGGTCGCGAGCACCAACTAATGAAAAACTGTTTTTT. The genes are TRBV3-1 (or the pseudogene TRBV3-2) and TRBJ1-4; D not resolved. CDR1 is LGHDT, CDR2 YNNKEL, per germline (reference sequence). The CDR3 covers 16 residues. The germline V and J ends were trimmed by 4 bases and 0 bases, with 12 bases remaining between them.

This clone was counted once. This sample includes further DNA sequences coding for the same CDR3. The CDR3 DNA reads TGTGCCAGCAGTTTAGGCAGGGGGTATGGCTACACCTTC. Its protein product is CASSLGRGYGYTF. V and J are TRBV12-3 or TRBV12-4 and TRBJ1-2; TRBD1 aligns across 7 bases. The CDR3 has 13 amino acids. Trimming took 1 base from V and 5 from J; bases not matched to a gene: 1.

On this clone itself: The sample carries other DNA sequences with the same CDR3. CDR3 in DNA: TGTGCCAGCAGCCTCGGGACAGGGGCCTACGAGCAGTACTTC. It yields the protein CASSLGTGAYEQYF. V gene TRBV11-2 combines with J gene TRBJ2-7; 10 bases agree with TRBD1. Losses at the gene ends were 5 bases for V and 2 bases for J; bases not matched to a gene: 3. Germline-derived CDR1 and CDR2 are SGHAT and FQNNGV. This CDR3 is built from 14 residues. Filled out from reference TRBV11-2 and TRBJ2-7, the complete variable domain reads EAGVAQSPRYKIIEKRQSVAFWCNPISGHATLYWYQQILGQGPKLLIQFQNNGVVDDSQLPKDRFSAERLKGVDSTLKIQPAKLEDSAVYLCASSLGTGAYEQYFGPGTRLTVT.

This chain joins TRBV29-1 and TRBJ1-1; the match to TRBD1 covers 11 bases. Germline CDR1 and CDR2: SQVTM and ANQGSEA. This CDR3 contains 13 residues. V lost 6 bases to trimming and J lost 5 bases; unmatched junction nucleotides: 5. CDR3 protein: CSVGTGGWTEAFF. CDR3 DNA: TGCAGCGTAGGGACAGGGGGATGGACTGAAGCTTTCTTT.

The CDR3 spells CASSRTGELFF. In nucleotides, the CDR3 is TGTGCCAGCAGCCGCACCGGGGAGCTGTTTTTT. The gene calls are TRBV9 and TRBJ2-2; no clear D. This CDR3 contains 11 residues. Germline V gene sequence: CDR1 SGDLS, CDR2 YYNGEE. V shed 4 bases and J shed 4 bases, with 2 bases lying between them.

The chain couples TRBV7-9 to TRBJ1-5; possibly TRBD1 for D (6 bases). From germline, CDR1 is SEHNR and CDR2 FQNEAQ (reference sequence). This CDR3 comprises 15 residues. V dropped 4 bases and J dropped 6 bases, with 16 bases sitting between them. CDR3 region: CASSSESGAVQPQHF. The CDR3 region has the DNA TGTGCCAGCAGCTCCGAATCAGGGGCCGTTCAGCCCCAGCATTTT.

The chain carries TRBV7-2 and TRBJ1-4, with D possibly TRBD1 on 6 matching bases. The germline V gene encodes CDR1 SGHTA and CDR2 FQGNSA. The V end was cut by 2 bases, the J end by 0 bases, with 10 bases between. This CDR3 region has 16 residues. The CDR3 reads CASSLNRAATNEKLFF. The CDR3 nucleotides are TGTGCCAGCAGCTTAAACAGGGCAGCAACTAATGAAAAACTGTTTTTT. The whole variable domain, remainder taken from reference TRBV7-2 and TRBJ1-4, is GAGVSQSPSNKVTEKGKDVELRCDPISGHTALYWYRQSLGQGLEFLIYFQGNSAPDKSGLPSDRFSAERTGGSVSTLTIQRTQQEDSAVYLCASSLNRAATNEKLFFGSGTQLSVL.

This clone was detected a few times. The chain links TRBV30 to TRBJ1-6; 9 bases align to TRBD1. V trimming: 7 bases; J trimming: 4 bases; junction bases outside the gene matches: 2. CDR3 size: 13 residues. Germline loops: CDR1 GTSNPN, CDR2 SVGIG (reference sequence). The CDR3 loop reads CAYGQGYNSPLHF. CDR3 nucleotides: TGTGCCTATGGACAGGGGTATAATTCACCCCTCCACTTT.

The rearrangement joins TRBV24-1 to TRBJ2-1; 11 nucleotides line up with TRBD2. The CDR3 consists of 15 residues. The V gene's germline CDR1 is KGHDR and CDR2 SFDVKD. J gave up 8 bases and V 3 bases, and 5 bases lay outside the gene matches. CDR3 bases: TGTGCCACCAGTGATCCTAGCGGGAGGTACCATGAGCAGTTCTTC. It specifies CATSDPSGRYHEQFF.

The chain couples TRBV3-1 (or the pseudogene TRBV3-2) to TRBJ1-1; D possibly corresponds to TRBD1 (5 bases). CDR3 length: 14 residues. Trimming pared 4 bases from V and 3 bases from J, leaving 12 bases between. Germline V gene sequence: CDR1 LGHDT, CDR2 YNNKEL (reference sequence). The CDR3 region has the DNA TGTGCCAGCAGCCCTGCCGGGGGGGACACTGAAGCTTTCTTT. This gives the protein CASSPAGGDTEAFF.

The chain carries TRBV14 and TRBJ1-3; D gene uncertain. This CDR3 contains 16 residues. Germline-derived CDR1 and CDR2 are SGHDN and FVKESK. V lost 0 bases and J 4 bases, leaving 13 bases between the germline ends. The CDR3 here is CASSQDQAESGNTIYF. The CDR3 DNA sequence: TGTGCCAGCAGCCAAGATCAGGCAGAGAGCGGAAACACCATATATTTT.

The chain joins TRBV19 to TRBJ1-2; 7 nucleotides line up with TRBD1. Germline V gene sequence: CDR1 LNHDA, CDR2 SQIVND (reference sequence). The CDR3 is made up of 13 amino acids. V dropped 6 bases and J dropped 8; count of bases not matched to a gene: 9. In DNA, the CDR3 is TGTGCCAGTAGGGCTGGACAGGTGGGCGGCTACACCTTC. Protein product: CASRAGQVGGYTF.

This chain uses TRBV10-3 with TRBJ2-3; TRBD2 matches at 9 bases. Germline V gives CDR1 ENHRY, CDR2 SYGVKD. The CDR3 runs 18 residues. V was pared by 0 bases and J by 5 bases, with 12 bases of the junction left unmatched. CDR3 amino acids: CAISESFEGLAGRDTQYF. The CDR3 nucleotides read TGTGCCATCAGTGAGTCGTTTGAGGGACTAGCAGGAAGAGATACGCAGTATTTT.

This clone was seen a single time. This chain uses TRBV5-5 with TRBJ2-3; TRBD2 matches at 10 bases. CDR3 length: 15 residues. Germline values: CDR1 SGHKS, CDR2 YYEKEE (reference sequence). With 4 bases clipped from V and 1 base from J, the junction kept 3 bases outside the gene matches. This CDR3 is CASSHGLAGTDTQYF. CDR3 sequence (DNA): TGTGCCAGCAGCCACGGACTAGCGGGCACAGATACGCAGTATTTT.

This clone has a single count. The chain is built from TRBV5-1 and TRBJ2-1; 11 bases agree with TRBD1. Per germline, CDR1 SGHRS and CDR2 YFSETQ. V was pared by 0 bases and J by 9 bases, with 8 bases of the junction left unmatched. The CDR3 is made up of 16 amino acids. CDR3 coding DNA: TGCGCCAGCAGCTTGGGTTGGGGACAGGGGGTTGCTGAGCAGTTCTTC. This gives the protein CASSLGWGQGVAEQFF.

This chain uses TRBV6-6 with TRBJ2-7; 8 nucleotides line up with TRBD1. CDR1 MNHNY and CDR2 SVGAGI come from the germline V gene (reference sequence). J was trimmed by 3 bases and V by 6 bases; bases with no gene match: 1. This CDR3 comprises 12 residues. In DNA form, the CDR3 reads TGTGCCAGCAGCGACAGGGGCTACGAGCAGTACTTC. It encodes CASSDRGYEQYF.